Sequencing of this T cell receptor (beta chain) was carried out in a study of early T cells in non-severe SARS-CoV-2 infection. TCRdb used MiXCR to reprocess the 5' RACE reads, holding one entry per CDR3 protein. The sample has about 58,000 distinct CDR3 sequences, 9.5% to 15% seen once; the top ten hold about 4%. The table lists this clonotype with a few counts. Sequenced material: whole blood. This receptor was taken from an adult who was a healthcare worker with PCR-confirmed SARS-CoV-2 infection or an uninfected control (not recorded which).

CDR3: CSAPRRGRADGTGELFF. CDR3 DNA sequence: TGCAGTGCCCCTAGGCGCGGGAGGGCCGACGGCACCGGGGAGCTGTTTTTT. This chain connects TRBV20-1 to TRBJ2-2; 9 bases are shared with TRBD2. Losses at the gene ends were 6 bases for V and 4 bases for J; bases not matched to a gene: 15. The CDR3 covers 17 residues. CDR1 and CDR2 (germline): DFQATT, SNEGSKA (reference sequence).